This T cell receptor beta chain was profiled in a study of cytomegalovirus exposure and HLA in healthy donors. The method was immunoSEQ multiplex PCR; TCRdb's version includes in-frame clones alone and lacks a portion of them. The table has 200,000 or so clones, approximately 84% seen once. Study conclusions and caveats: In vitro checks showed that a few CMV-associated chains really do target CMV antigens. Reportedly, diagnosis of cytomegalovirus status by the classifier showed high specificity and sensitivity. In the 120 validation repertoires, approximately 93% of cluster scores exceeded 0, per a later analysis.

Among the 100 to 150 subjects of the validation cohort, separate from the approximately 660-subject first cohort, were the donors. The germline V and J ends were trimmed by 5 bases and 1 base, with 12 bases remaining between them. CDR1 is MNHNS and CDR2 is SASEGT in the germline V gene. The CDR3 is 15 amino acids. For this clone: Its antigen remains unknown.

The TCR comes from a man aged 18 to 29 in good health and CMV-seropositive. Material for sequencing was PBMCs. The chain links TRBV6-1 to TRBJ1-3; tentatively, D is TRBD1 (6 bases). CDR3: CASSTRDNSGNTIYF. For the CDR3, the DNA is TGTGCCAGCAGTACACGGGACAATTCTGGAAACACCATATATTTT.